This T cell receptor beta chain originates from a study of graft-versus-host responses after intestinal transplantation. A note on this clone: What it recognizes is unknown.

Libraries were prepared by immunoSEQ multiplex PCR; TCRdb keeps only in-frame clonotypes and omits some of them. The table shows 80,000 to 100,000 clones, with 90% to 95% occurring only once. The sequenced sample was unstimulated CD4+ T cells sorted from spleen or lymph node cells, obtained before transplant. The sequence was obtained from a human donor who was the organ donor for an intestinal transplant.

Here the CDR3 DNA reads TGTGCCAGCAGCTGGCGCGCGGCAGTTCTCACCTTC. Translating it yields CASSWRAAVLTF. V usage is TRBV7-2 and J usage is TRBJ1-2; D is ambiguous. V was trimmed by 4 bases and J by 13 bases, leaving 16 bases between them. This CDR3 comprises 12 residues. CDR1 is SGHTA and CDR2 is FQGNSA in the germline V gene. Variable domain in full (rest from reference TRBV7-2 and TRBJ1-2): GAGVSQSPSNKVTEKGKDVELRCDPISGHTALYWYRQSLGQGLEFLIYFQGNSAPDKSGLPSDRFSAERTGGSVSTLTIQRTQQEDSAVYLCASSWRAAVLTFGSGTRLTVV.